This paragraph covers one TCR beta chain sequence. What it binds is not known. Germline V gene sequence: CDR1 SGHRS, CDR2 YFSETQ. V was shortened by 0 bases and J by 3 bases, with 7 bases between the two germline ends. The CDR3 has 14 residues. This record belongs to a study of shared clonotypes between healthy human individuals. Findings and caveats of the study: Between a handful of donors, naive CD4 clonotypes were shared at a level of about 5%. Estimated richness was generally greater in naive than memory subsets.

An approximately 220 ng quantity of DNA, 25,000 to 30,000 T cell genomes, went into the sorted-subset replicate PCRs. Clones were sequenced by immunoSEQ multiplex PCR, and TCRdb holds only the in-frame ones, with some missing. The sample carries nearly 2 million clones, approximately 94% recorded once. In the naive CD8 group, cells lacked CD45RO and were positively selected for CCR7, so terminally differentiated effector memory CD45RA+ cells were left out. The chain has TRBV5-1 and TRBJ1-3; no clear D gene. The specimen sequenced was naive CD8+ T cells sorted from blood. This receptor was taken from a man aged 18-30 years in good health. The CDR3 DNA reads TGCGCCAGCAGCTTGGAGGACGGTGGAAACACCATATATTTT. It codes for CASSLEDGGNTIYF. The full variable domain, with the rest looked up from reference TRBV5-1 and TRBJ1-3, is KAGVTQTPRYLIKTRGQQVTLSCSPISGHRSVSWYQQTPGQGLQFLFEYFSETQRNKGNFPGRFSGRQFSNSRSEMNVSTLELGDSALYLCASSLEDGGNTIYFGEGSWLTVV.